A selection of T cell receptor beta chains follows, all from one sample in a study of blood T cell repertoires in COVID-19. The data were produced by immunoSEQ multiplex PCR, yet TCRdb's version contains in-frame clones alone and is incomplete. In the table there are tens of thousands of clones, roughly 88% of which are singletons. The sequenced sample was peripheral blood. These TCRs come from a man aged 60-69 years with acute or convalescent COVID-19. Both conserved end residues are part of each CDR3.

v_call	j_call	cdr3_aa
TRBV11-2	TRBJ1-6	CASSVTGSDSPLHF
TRBV5-1	TRBJ2-3	CASSSNLAGAVSDTDTQYF
TRBV19	TRBJ1-5	CASSNVRDSRAYNQPQHF
TRBV5-1	TRBJ2-7	CASSLDRVGTYEQYF
TRBV10-2	TRBJ2-1	CASSEGGGPFYNEQFF
TRBV6-5	TRBJ1-2	CASSSKWDRGYGYTF
TRBV6-4	TRBJ2-1	CASSSSWTGGVSSYNEQFF
TRBV19	TRBJ1-6	CASSIVRNTYSPLHF
TRBV3-1/TRBV3-2	TRBJ1-1	CASSPSDRVRSEAFF
TRBV5-5	TRBJ2-1	CASSLAGYRHGEQFF
TRBV12-5	TRBJ2-1	CASGPSGGLYNEQFF
TRBV21-1	TRBJ2-2	CASSKVPAGGNTGELFF
TRBV15	TRBJ2-1	CATSRRYSGTGDFYNEQFF
TRBV11-2	TRBJ2-3	CASSPDERLVTDTQYF
TRBV5-1	TRBJ1-6	CASSLEQNSPLHF
TRBV19	TRBJ2-2	CASSKSRQGAIEKSGELFF
TRBV24-1	TRBJ2-3	CATSQSGGAMRMDTQYF
TRBV6-5	TRBJ1-5	CASSRGGGGQPQHF
TRBV28	TRBJ1-1	CASSFSGGNTEAFF
TRBV19	TRBJ1-5	CASSIGRGGYSNQPQHF
TRBV2	TRBJ2-3	CASRPATSGGTDTQYF
TRBV7-2	TRBJ2-7	CASSSYGTGYEQYF
TRBV28	TRBJ2-7	CASSLISGTPGYEQYF
TRBV6-6	TRBJ1-5	CAISGTVNQPQHF
TRBV3-1/TRBV3-2	TRBJ1-1	CASSQWQMNTEAFF